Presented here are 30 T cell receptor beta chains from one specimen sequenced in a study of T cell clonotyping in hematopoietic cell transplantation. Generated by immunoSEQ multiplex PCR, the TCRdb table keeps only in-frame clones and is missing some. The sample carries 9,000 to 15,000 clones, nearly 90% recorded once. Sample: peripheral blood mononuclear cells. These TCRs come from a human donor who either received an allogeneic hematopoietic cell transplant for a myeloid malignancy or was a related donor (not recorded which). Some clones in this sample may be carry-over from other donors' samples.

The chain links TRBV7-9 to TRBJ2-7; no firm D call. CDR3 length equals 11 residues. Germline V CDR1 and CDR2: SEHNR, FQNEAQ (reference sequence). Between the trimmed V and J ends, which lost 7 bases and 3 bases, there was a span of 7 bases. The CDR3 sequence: CASTGDYEQYF. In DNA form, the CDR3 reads TGTGCCAGCACAGGCGACTACGAGCAGTACTTC. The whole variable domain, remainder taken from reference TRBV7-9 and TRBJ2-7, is DTGVSQNPRHKITKRGQNVTFRCDPISEHNRLYWYRQTLGQGPEFLTYFQNEAQLEKSRLLSDRFSAERPKGSFSTLEIQRTEQGDSAMYLCASTGDYEQYFGPGTRLTVT.

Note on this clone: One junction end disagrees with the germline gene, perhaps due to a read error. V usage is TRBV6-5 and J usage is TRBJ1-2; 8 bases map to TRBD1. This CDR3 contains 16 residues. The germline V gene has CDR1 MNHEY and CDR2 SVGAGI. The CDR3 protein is CASSYGATGETYVYTF. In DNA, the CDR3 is TGTGCCAGCAGTTACGGGGCGACAGGGGAGACCTATGTCTACACCTTC.

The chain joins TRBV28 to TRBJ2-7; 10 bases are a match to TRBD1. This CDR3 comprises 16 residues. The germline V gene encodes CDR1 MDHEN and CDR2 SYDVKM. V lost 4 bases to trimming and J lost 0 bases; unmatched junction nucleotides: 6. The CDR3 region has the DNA TGTGCCAGCAGTTCCGGGGGGACAGGGGTCTCCTACGAGCAGTACTTC. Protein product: CASSSGGTGVSYEQYF. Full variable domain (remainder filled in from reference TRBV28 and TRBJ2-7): DVKVTQSSRYLVKRTGEKVFLECVQDMDHENMFWYRQDPGLGLRLIYFSYDVKMKEKGDIPEGYSVSREKKERFSLILESASTNQTSMYLCASSSGGTGVSYEQYFGPGTRLTVT.

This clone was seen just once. This CDR3 reads CASSDSDRGLDGELFF. CDR3 nucleotides: TGTGCCAGCAGTGACTCCGACAGGGGGCTGGACGGGGAGCTGTTTTTT. The chain is built from TRBV6-4 and TRBJ2-2, with 10 bases that match TRBD1. CDR3 length: 16 residues. Germline V gives CDR1 MRHNA, CDR2 SNTAGT. J lost 7 bases, V lost 0 bases, and 5 bases had no gene match.

CDR3 protein: CASSVLEGNNSPLHF. CDR3 DNA: TGTGCCAGCAGCGTATTAGAGGGAAATAATTCACCCCTCCACTTT. The genes are TRBV9 and TRBJ1-6, with D hard to call. The CDR3 is made up of 15 amino acids. Germline loops: CDR1 SGDLS, CDR2 YYNGEE. Trimming removed 1 base from V and 5 bases from J, with 10 bases in between.

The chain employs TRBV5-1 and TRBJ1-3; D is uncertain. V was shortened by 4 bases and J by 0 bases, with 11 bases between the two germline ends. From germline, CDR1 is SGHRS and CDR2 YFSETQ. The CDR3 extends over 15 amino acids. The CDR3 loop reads CASSGPGSSGNTIYF. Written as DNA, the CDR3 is TGCGCCAGCAGCGGCCCCGGGAGCTCTGGAAACACCATATATTTT.

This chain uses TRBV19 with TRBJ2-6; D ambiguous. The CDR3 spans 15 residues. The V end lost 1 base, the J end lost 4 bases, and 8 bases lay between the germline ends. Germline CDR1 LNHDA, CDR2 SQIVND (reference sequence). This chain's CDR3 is CASSIARSGANVLTF. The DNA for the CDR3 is TGTGCCAGTAGTATAGCGAGGTCCGGGGCCAACGTCCTGACTTTC.

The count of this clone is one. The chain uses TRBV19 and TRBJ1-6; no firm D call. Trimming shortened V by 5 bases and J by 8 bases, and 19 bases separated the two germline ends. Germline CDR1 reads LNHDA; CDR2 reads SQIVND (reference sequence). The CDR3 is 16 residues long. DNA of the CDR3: TGTGCCAGTAGTCATGGGGTTGGGGAGAGGGATTCACCCCTCCACTTT. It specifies CASSHGVGERDSPLHF.

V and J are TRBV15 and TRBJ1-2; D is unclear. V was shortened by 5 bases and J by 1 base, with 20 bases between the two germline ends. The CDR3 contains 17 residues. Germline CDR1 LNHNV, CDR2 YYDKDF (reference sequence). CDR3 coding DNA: TGTGCCACCAGCCACCTTGACGCAGGTGATAATAACTATGGCTACACCTTC. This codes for CATSHLDAGDNNYGYTF.

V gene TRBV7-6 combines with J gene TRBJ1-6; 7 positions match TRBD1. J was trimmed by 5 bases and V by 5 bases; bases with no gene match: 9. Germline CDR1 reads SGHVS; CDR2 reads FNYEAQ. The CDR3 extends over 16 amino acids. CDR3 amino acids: CASSAFAGTDNSPLHF. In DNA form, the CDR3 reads TGTGCCAGCAGCGCCTTTGCCGGGACAGATAATTCACCCCTCCACTTT. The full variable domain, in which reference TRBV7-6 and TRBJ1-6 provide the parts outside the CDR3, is GAGVSQSPRYKVTKRGQDVALRCDPISGHVSLYWYRQALGQGPEFLTYFNYEAQQDKSGLPNDRFSAERPEGSISTLTIQRTEQRDSAMYRCASSAFAGTDNSPLHFGNGTRLTVT.

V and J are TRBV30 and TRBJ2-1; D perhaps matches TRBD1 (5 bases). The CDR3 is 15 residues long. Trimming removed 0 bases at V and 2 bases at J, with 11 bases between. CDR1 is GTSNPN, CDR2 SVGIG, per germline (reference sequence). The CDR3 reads CAWSVSQQAYNEQFF. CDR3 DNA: TGTGCCTGGAGTGTATCGCAACAGGCCTACAATGAGCAGTTCTTC.

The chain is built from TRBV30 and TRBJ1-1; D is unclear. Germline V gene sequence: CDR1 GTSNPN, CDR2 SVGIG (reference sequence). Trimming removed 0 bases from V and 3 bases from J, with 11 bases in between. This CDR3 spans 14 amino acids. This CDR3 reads CAWSVRRGDTEAFF. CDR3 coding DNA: TGTGCCTGGAGTGTACGTCGCGGCGACACTGAAGCTTTCTTT.

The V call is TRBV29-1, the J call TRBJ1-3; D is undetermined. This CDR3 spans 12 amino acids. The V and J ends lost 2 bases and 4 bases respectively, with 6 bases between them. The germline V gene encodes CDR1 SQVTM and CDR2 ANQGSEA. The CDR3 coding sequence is TGCAGCGTTGAAAAGGGAGGAAACACCATATATTTT. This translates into CSVEKGGNTIYF. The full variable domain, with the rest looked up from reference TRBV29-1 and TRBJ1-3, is SAVISQKPSRDICQRGTSLTIQCQVDSQVTMMFWYRQQPGQSLTLIATANQGSEATYESGFVIDKFPISRPNLTFSTLTVSNMSPEDSSIYLCSVEKGGNTIYFGEGSWLTVV.

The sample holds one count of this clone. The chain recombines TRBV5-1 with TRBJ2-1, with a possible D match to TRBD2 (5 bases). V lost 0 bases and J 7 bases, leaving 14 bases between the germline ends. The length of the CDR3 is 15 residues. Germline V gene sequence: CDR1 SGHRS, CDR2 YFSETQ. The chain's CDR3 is CASSLELVRGNEQFF. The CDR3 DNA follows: TGCGCCAGCAGCTTGGAACTAGTAAGAGGAAATGAGCAGTTCTTC.

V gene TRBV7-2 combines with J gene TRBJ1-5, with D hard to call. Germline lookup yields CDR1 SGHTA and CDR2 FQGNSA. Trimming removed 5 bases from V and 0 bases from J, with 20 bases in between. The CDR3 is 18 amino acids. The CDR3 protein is CASSASGKAFYSNQPQHF. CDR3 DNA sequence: TGTGCCAGCAGCGCCTCCGGGAAAGCATTTTATAGCAATCAGCCCCAGCATTTT.

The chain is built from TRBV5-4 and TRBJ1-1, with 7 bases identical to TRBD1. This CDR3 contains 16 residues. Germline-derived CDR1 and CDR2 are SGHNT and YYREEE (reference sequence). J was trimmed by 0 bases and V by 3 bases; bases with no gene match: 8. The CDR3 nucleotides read TGTGCCAGCAGCTGGGAGGGGGCACTCATGAACACTGAAGCTTTCTTT. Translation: CASSWEGALMNTEAFF.

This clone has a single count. The DNA for the CDR3 is TGTGCCAGCACCAAGGGGACAGGGGGCAGCTATGGCTACACCTTC. Its translation is CASTKGTGGSYGYTF. The V and J genes are TRBV6-6 and TRBJ1-2, with 12 nucleotides matching TRBD1. CDR3 length: 15 residues. The V and J ends lost 7 bases and 4 bases, in that order; junction bases with no gene match: 7. The germline gives CDR1 MNHNY, CDR2 SVGAGI (reference sequence).

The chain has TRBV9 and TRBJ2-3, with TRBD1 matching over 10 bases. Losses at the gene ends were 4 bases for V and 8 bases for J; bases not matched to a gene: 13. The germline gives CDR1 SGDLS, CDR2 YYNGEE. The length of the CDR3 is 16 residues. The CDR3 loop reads CASSPRRQGAEVTQYF. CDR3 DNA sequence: TGTGCCAGCAGCCCCCGTCGACAGGGGGCTGAGGTTACGCAGTATTTT.

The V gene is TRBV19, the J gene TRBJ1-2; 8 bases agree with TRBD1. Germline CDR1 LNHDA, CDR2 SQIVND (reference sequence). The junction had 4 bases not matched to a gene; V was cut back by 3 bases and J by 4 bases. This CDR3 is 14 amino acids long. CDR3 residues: CASSMGQASYGYTF. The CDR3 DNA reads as TGTGCCAGTAGTATGGGACAGGCTTCCTATGGCTACACCTTC.

CDR3 in DNA: TGTGCCAGCAGTGCGGCAGCCACGCCGGGACAGGCTATTAACTATGGCTACACCTTC. Translated, it gives CASSAAATPGQAINYGYTF. The chain employs TRBV6-4 and TRBJ1-2, with TRBD1 identical over 8 bases. V trimming: 4 bases; J trimming: 1 base; junction bases outside the gene matches: 17. The CDR3 has 19 amino acids. Germline CDR1 reads MRHNA; CDR2 reads SNTAGT.

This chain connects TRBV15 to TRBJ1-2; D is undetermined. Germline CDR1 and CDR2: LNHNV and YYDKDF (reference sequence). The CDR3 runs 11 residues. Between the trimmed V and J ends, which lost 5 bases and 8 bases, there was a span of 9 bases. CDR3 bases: TGTGCCACCAGCGAGGTGTACGGCTACACCTTC. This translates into CATSEVYGYTF.

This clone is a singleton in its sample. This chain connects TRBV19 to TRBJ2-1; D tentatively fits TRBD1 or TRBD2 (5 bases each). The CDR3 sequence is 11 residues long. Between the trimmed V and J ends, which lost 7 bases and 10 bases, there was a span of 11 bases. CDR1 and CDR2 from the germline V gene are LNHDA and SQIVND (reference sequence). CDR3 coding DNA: TGTGCCAGTACGGGGCTTAACGAGCAGTTCTTC. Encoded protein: CASTGLNEQFF.

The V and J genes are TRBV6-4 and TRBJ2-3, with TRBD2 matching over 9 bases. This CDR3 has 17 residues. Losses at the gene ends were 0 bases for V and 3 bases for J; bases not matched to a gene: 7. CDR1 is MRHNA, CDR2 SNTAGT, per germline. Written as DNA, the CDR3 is TGTGCCAGCAGTGACTCGGGTGGCGGGGGGGCAACAGATACGCAGTATTTT. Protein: CASSDSGGGGATDTQYF.

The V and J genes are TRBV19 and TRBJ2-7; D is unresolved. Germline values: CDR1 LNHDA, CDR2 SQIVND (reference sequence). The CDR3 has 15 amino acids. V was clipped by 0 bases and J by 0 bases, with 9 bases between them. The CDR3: CASSIDTVLSYEQYF. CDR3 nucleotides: TGTGCCAGTAGTATAGACACAGTGCTCTCCTACGAGCAGTACTTC.

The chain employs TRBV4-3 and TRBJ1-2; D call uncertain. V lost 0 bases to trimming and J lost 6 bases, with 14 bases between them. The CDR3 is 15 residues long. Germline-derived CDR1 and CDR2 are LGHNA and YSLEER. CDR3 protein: CASSQDRHEEDGYTF. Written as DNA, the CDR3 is TGCGCCAGCAGCCAAGATAGGCATGAAGAGGATGGCTACACCTTC.

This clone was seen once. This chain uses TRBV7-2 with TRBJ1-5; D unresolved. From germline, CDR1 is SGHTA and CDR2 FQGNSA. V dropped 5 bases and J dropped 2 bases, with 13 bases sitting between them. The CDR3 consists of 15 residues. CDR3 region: CASSIAPVGNQPQHF. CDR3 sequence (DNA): TGTGCCAGCAGCATTGCCCCGGTAGGCAATCAGCCCCAGCATTTT.

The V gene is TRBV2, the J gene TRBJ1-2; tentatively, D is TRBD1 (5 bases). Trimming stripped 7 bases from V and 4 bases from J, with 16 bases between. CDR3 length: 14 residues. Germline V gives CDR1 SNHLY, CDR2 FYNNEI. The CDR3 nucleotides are TGTGCCAGCATCCCTGGCGGGGCCTCCTATGGCTACACCTTC. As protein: CASIPGGASYGYTF.

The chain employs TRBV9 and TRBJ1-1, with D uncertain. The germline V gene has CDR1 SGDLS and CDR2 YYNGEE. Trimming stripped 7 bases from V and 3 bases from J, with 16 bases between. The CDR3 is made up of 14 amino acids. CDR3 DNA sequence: TGTGCCAGCTCATCGGGTGCCCGAGACACTGAAGCTTTCTTT. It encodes CASSSGARDTEAFF. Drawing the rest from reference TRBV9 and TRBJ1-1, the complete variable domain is DSGVTQTPKHLITATGQRVTLRCSPRSGDLSVYWYQQSLDQGLQFLIQYYNGEERAKGNILERFSAQQFPDLHSELNLSSLELGDSALYFCASSSGARDTEAFFGQGTRLTVV.

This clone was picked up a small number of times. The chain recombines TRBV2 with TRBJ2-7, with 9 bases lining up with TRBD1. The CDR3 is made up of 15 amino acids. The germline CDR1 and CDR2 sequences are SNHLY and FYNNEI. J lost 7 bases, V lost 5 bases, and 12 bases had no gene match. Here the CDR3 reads CASSIRDREVGEQYF. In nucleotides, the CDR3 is TGTGCCAGCAGTATCCGGGACAGGGAGGTTGGAGAGCAGTACTTC.

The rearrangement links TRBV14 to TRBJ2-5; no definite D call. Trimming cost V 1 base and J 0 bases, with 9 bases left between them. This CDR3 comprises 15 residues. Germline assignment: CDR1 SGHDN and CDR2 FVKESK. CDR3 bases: TGTGCCAGCAGCCAAGTCCCAGCGTACCAAGAGACCCAGTACTTC. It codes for CASSQVPAYQETQYF.